This record covers a single T cell receptor beta chain. Its cognate antigen is unknown. UMI-labeled TRB cDNA libraries were prepared by 5' RACE. No DNA is given; TCRdb re-called the 5' RACE reads and lists each CDR3 protein once. Recorded for this sample: about 62,000 distinct CDR3 sequences. The data are from a study of CXCR3-negative and CXCR3-positive naive CD8 T cells. General observations from the study: The level of CXCR3 expression partially decreased after cryopreservation; the majority of assays used fresh PBMCs. The TRBV-TRBJ usage of naive CXCR3-negative and CXCR3-positive cells was similar, but that of memory cells differed.

The CDR3 extends over 14 amino acids. CDR1 MDHEN and CDR2 SYDVKM come from the germline V gene. This sequence was found in a human donor in good health. Some clones in this sample may be carry-over from other donors' samples. This sequence joins TRBV28 and TRBJ2-7; TCRdb designates TRBD2, a call that cannot be tested without DNA. Specimen: naive CXCR3- CD8+ T cells from blood. Noted subset: CD45RO-CCR7+CD27+CD95- naive CD8+ T cells lacking CXCR3 (TNR3-). The CDR3 is CASSSIPASYEQYF.